The following is a T cell receptor (beta chain) sequence with its context. The CDR3 contains 13 residues. Preparation of the TCRbeta library used unique molecular identifiers. TCRdb re-called the PCR reads through MiXCR, storing one row per CDR3 protein. In the table there are some 640,000 distinct CDR3 sequences, 16% of which are singletons. The data derive from a study of T-cell reconstitution after alpha-beta-depleted transplantation in children. The chain joins TRBV12-2 to TRBJ2-7; the table calls TRBD2, which could not be checked here. TRBV12-2 is a pseudogene locus. The TCR was taken from a human donor who donated a stem cell graft to a child with acute myeloid leukemia. Sequences were derived from PBMCs from the stem cell graft donor, sampled from the stem cell graft. The CDR3: CASRSTSKDEQYV. The DNA for the CDR3 is TGTGCAAGTCGCTCGACTAGCAAGGACGAGCAGTACGTC.